The rows below give T cell receptor beta chains drawn from one sample of a study of circulating and synovial CD4+ cells in juvenile arthritis. Clones were sequenced by immunoSEQ multiplex PCR, and TCRdb holds only the in-frame ones, with some missing. The top ten clones hold roughly 3.3% of a sample with thousands of clones, 90% of them seen once. The sequenced sample consisted of HLA-DR+ CD4+ T cells from blood. These receptors originate from a human donor with juvenile idiopathic arthritis. CDR3s include the opening cysteine and the closing phenylalanine or tryptophan. Fields, in order: D gene, J gene, V gene, clone size, CDR3 protein, CDR3 DNA. A D gene is named only where the DNA matches it firmly. Clone size appears in some rows only: once, few, many, or a class for an expanded clone.

D: TRBD2; J: TRBJ2-6; V: TRBV27; size: -; CDR3: CANLAGHQDSGANVLTF; DNA: TGTGCCAACTTAGCGGGGCACCAGGACTCTGGGGCCAACGTCCTGACTTTC
D: -; J: TRBJ2-5; V: TRBV11-1; size: -; CDR3: CASTRGGTAEETQYF; DNA: TGTGCCAGCACCCGGGGGGGGACAGCGGAAGAGACCCAGTACTTC
D: -; J: TRBJ2-6; V: TRBV6-1; size: -; CDR3: CASRGRGAGANVLTF; DNA: TGTGCCAGCAGGGGCAGGGGAGCTGGGGCCAACGTCCTGACTTTC
D: -; J: TRBJ1-1; V: TRBV19; size: -; CDR3: CASSTRGSTGGTEAFF; DNA: TGTGCCAGTAGTACGCGGGGCTCAACGGGGGGCACTGAAGCTTTCTTT
D: -; J: TRBJ2-3; V: TRBV11-2; size: -; CDR3: CASSLGSSARQYF; DNA: TGTGCCAGCAGCTTAGGTTCTAGCGCACGGCAGTATTTT
D: -; J: TRBJ1-5; V: TRBV4-3; size: few; CDR3: CASSQIVNQPQHF; DNA: TGCGCCAGCAGCCAAATAGTAAATCAGCCCCAGCATTTT
D: -; J: TRBJ1-2; V: TRBV4-3; size: -; CDR3: CASSQDATGRRGGYTF; DNA: TGCGCCAGCAGCCAAGACGCAACCGGGAGACGCGGGGGCTACACCTTC
D: TRBD2; J: TRBJ2-1; V: TRBV10-3; size: -; CDR3: CAISESTRGGGSLNEQFF; DNA: TGTGCCATCAGTGAGTCGACTCGAGGCGGGGGGTCTCTCAATGAGCAGTTCTTC
D: TRBD1; J: TRBJ2-1; V: TRBV18; size: once; CDR3: CASSLGTGGYNEQFF; DNA: TGTGCCAGCTCACTCGGGACAGGCGGCTACAATGAGCAGTTCTTC
D: TRBD1; J: TRBJ2-7; V: TRBV2; size: -; CDR3: CASRLGQAAVYEQYF; DNA: TGTGCCAGCAGGCTGGGACAGGCCGCGGTCTACGAGCAGTACTTC
D: -; J: TRBJ1-2; V: TRBV15; size: -; CDR3: CATSRDRHRDNYGYTF; DNA: TGTGCCACCAGCAGAGATAGGCACAGGGATAACTATGGCTACACCTTC
D: -; J: TRBJ2-3; V: TRBV4-2; size: -; CDR3: CASSQDRGISTDTQYF; DNA: TGTGCCAGCAGCCAAGATAGGGGGATTAGCACAGATACGCAGTATTTT
D: -; J: TRBJ1-2; V: TRBV10-2; size: once; CDR3: CASSESPGSVGYTF; DNA: TGCGCCAGCAGTGAGTCCCCGGGATCGGTTGGCTACACCTTC
D: TRBD1; J: TRBJ2-1; V: TRBV27; size: once; CDR3: CASSADRGWGDYNEQFF; DNA: TGTGCCAGCAGTGCCGACAGGGGTTGGGGGGACTACAATGAGCAGTTCTTC
D: TRBD1; J: TRBJ1-1; V: TRBV7-2; size: few; CDR3: CASGLDRMNTEAFF; DNA: TGTGCCAGCGGACTGGACAGGATGAACACTGAAGCTTTCTTT
D: TRBD1; J: TRBJ1-2; V: TRBV5-4; size: -; CDR3: CASSSEGQGRQGYTF; DNA: TGTGCCAGCAGCTCCGAGGGACAGGGGAGACAAGGCTACACCTTC
D: -; J: TRBJ2-3; V: TRBV6-5; size: -; CDR3: CASRRTRGDTQYF; DNA: TGTGCCAGCAGACGTACTAGAGGGGATACGCAGTATTTT
D: -; J: TRBJ1-5; V: TRBV5-6; size: -; CDR3: CASSLQGGNSNQPQHF; DNA: TGTGCCAGCAGCCTCCAGGGCGGTAATAGCAATCAGCCCCAGCATTTT
D: -; J: TRBJ2-5; V: TRBV5-1; size: -; CDR3: CASSLGARQVETQYF; DNA: TGCGCCAGCAGCTTGGGGGCTCGTCAAGTGGAGACCCAGTACTTC
D: TRBD1; J: TRBJ2-7; V: TRBV4-3; size: -; CDR3: CASSKDRANAGEQYF; DNA: TGCGCCAGCTCCAAGGACAGGGCGAACGCTGGCGAGCAGTACTTC
D: -; J: TRBJ1-5; V: TRBV4-1; size: -; CDR3: CASSLTQNSDYQPQHF; DNA: TGCGCCAGCAGCCTTACTCAGAATTCTGACTATCAGCCCCAGCATTTT
D: -; J: TRBJ2-5; V: TRBV5-4; size: -; CDR3: CASSPGVVGRTQYF; DNA: TGTGCCAGCAGCCCCGGGGTAGTAGGAAGGACCCAGTACTTC
D: -; J: TRBJ2-2; V: TRBV28; size: -; CDR3: CASTPGGNTGELFF; DNA: TGTGCCAGCACCCCAGGAGGGAACACCGGGGAGCTGTTTTTT
D: TRBD2; J: TRBJ2-5; V: TRBV15; size: -; CDR3: CAINAGRTSGGAVETQYF; DNA: TGTGCCATCAATGCCGGCAGGACTAGCGGGGGGGCGGTAGAGACCCAGTACTTC
D: TRBD1; J: TRBJ2-1; V: TRBV4-1; size: -; CDR3: CASSSAGQGMNEQFF; DNA: TGCGCCAGCAGCTCCGCGGGACAGGGCATGAATGAGCAGTTCTTC
D: TRBD1; J: TRBJ1-2; V: TRBV6-6; size: -; CDR3: CASSPSPPGGYGYTF; DNA: TGTGCCAGCAGTCCTTCCCCCCCAGGGGGCTATGGCTACACCTTC
D: TRBD2; J: TRBJ2-1; V: TRBV2; size: -; CDR3: CASSEERSGDYNEQFF; DNA: TGTGCCAGCAGCGAAGAGAGGAGCGGGGATTACAATGAGCAGTTCTTC
D: -; J: TRBJ2-1; V: TRBV4-3; size: -; CDR3: CASSQDTPGGLGANEQFF; DNA: TGCGCCAGCAGCCAAGATACCCCCGGGGGGCTAGGTGCCAATGAGCAGTTCTTC
D: TRBD1; J: TRBJ1-1; V: TRBV7-2; size: once; CDR3: CASTLTGGDTEAFF; DNA: TGTGCCAGCACCCTTACAGGGGGCGACACTGAAGCTTTCTTT
D: TRBD2; J: TRBJ2-3; V: TRBV7-3; size: -; CDR3: CASSLHPGRGSTDTQYF; DNA: TGTGCCAGCAGCCTCCATCCGGGGCGGGGGAGCACAGATACGCAGTATTTT
D: TRBD1; J: TRBJ1-2; V: TRBV29-1; size: once; CDR3: CSVEAGGHMGYTF; DNA: TGCAGCGTTGAAGCAGGGGGCCATATGGGCTACACCTTC
D: TRBD2; J: TRBJ2-1; V: TRBV18; size: -; CDR3: CASSPPRGGSYNEQFF; DNA: TGTGCCAGCTCACCACCGCGCGGGGGTTCCTACAATGAGCAGTTCTTC
D: -; J: TRBJ1-6; V: TRBV30; size: -; CDR3: CAWRAGGDNSPLHF; DNA: TGTGCCTGGAGGGCGGGAGGGGATAATTCACCCCTCCACTTT
D: -; J: TRBJ1-2; V: TRBV29-1; size: -; CDR3: CSALWGNGYTF; DNA: TGCAGCGCCCTTTGGGGCAATGGCTACACCTTC
D: -; J: TRBJ1-4; V: TRBV5-1; size: -; CDR3: CASSSSGGSANEKLFF; DNA: TGCGCCAGCAGCTCCAGTGGGGGCTCGGCTAATGAAAAACTGTTTTTT
D: TRBD1; J: TRBJ2-7; V: TRBV28; size: -; CDR3: CASSFDRGVKQYF; DNA: TGTGCCAGCAGTTTTGACAGGGGGGTGAAGCAGTACTTC
D: -; J: TRBJ2-7; V: TRBV4-3; size: -; CDR3: CASSQGAWTDEQYF; DNA: TGCGCCAGCAGCCAAGGGGCCTGGACAGACGAGCAGTACTTC
D: -; J: TRBJ1-1; V: TRBV6-5; size: -; CDR3: CASSNDRNTEAFF; DNA: TGTGCCAGCAGTAATGATAGGAACACTGAAGCTTTCTTT
D: -; J: TRBJ2-3; V: TRBV7-8; size: -; CDR3: CASSFSVPQYF; DNA: TGTGCCAGCAGCTTTAGCGTACCGCAGTATTTT
D: -; J: TRBJ1-5; V: TRBV6-6; size: -; CDR3: CASSYPAGGQPQHF; DNA: TGTGCCAGCAGTTACCCGGCGGGTGGTCAGCCCCAGCATTTT
D: -; J: TRBJ2-7; V: TRBV6-4; size: -; CDR3: CASSGPGVQYF; DNA: TGTGCCAGCAGTGGCCCCGGAGTGCAGTACTTC